These T cell receptor beta chains were read from a single sample in a study of blood T cell repertoires in COVID-19. Measured with immunoSEQ multiplex PCR; TCRdb has only the in-frame clones, and not every one. The repertoire consists of about 240,000 clones, with 80% to 90% occurring once and the leading ten covering 4.1%. Sequencing input: PBMCs or T cells enriched from blood (not recorded which). These receptor sequences come from a woman aged 25 to 39 who had recovered from COVID-19. CDR3s include the opening cysteine and the closing phenylalanine or tryptophan. A D gene is named only where the DNA matches it firmly. Size tells how often a clone was seen (once, few, many) or the class of an expanded clone, and some rows leave it out.

j_call v_call d_call clone_size cdr3_nt cdr3_aa
TRBJ2-7 TRBV7-2 . . TGTGCCAGCAGCTTAGTTCTAGGACTGAAATACGAGCAGTACTTC CASSLVLGLKYEQYF
TRBJ2-2 TRBV18 . . TGTGCCAGCTCACCAGAAATCGGGGGAGTTGGCACCGGGGAGCTGTTTTTT CASSPEIGGVGTGELFF
TRBJ1-5 TRBV3-1/TRBV3-2 TRBD1 . TGTGCCAGCAGCCAACGGGACAGGGGGCTTCAGCCCCAGCATTTT CASSQRDRGLQPQHF
TRBJ1-5 TRBV28 . few TGTGCCAGCAGTTTAATGGACAGCTACAATCAGCCCCAGCATTTT CASSLMDSYNQPQHF
TRBJ2-7 TRBV27 TRBD2 . TGTGCCAGCAGTTTACGCGGGGGGATCTTCTACGAGCAGTACTTC CASSLRGGIFYEQYF
TRBJ1-6 TRBV2 . . TGTGCCAGCAACCGAGGGTCGACCTCCGGAGCCCTCCACTTT CASNRGSTSGALHF
TRBJ2-2 TRBV13 . . TGTGCCAGCAGCCGAGTTGTCACCGGGGAGCTGTTTTTT CASSRVVTGELFF
TRBJ1-6 TRBV5-4 . few TGTGCCAGCAGCCCCGGCCTCGGGGAGGCCCGGGATTCACCCCTCCACTTT CASSPGLGEARDSPLHF
TRBJ1-2 TRBV13 TRBD1 . TGTGCCAGCAGCTTATCACCGGGACAGGGGAACTATGGCTACACCTTC CASSLSPGQGNYGYTF
TRBJ1-5 TRBV9 TRBD1 once TGTGCCAGCAGCGCGGGACAGGGAAACAATCAGCCCCAGCATTTT CASSAGQGNNQPQHF
TRBJ2-2 TRBV5-5 . . TGTGCCAGCAGCGGGAGGACCGGGGAGCTGTTTTTT CASSGRTGELFF
TRBJ1-1 TRBV7-2 . once TGTGCCAGCAGCTTATGGACAATGAACACTGAAGCTTTCTTT CASSLWTMNTEAFF
TRBJ1-6 TRBV2 . . TGTGCCAGCAGGCCCCTGGGCAGGGGTGCCTATAATTCACCCCTCCACTTT CASRPLGRGAYNSPLHF
TRBJ2-1 TRBV4-1 TRBD2 . TGCGCCAGCCTCGGGACTAGCGGGAGGAATGAGCAGTTCTTC CASLGTSGRNEQFF
TRBJ2-1 TRBV27 . . TGTGCCAGCAGTTTATTAGGGGACAATGAGCAGTTCTTC CASSLLGDNEQFF
TRBJ1-5 TRBV30 . . TGTGCCTGGAGTGTAGGAGGAAGCCAGCCCCAGCATTTT CAWSVGGSQPQHF
TRBJ2-3 TRBV9 . . TGTGCCAGCAGCGTAGCGAGCGGGCCCCCCGATACGCAGTATTTT CASSVASGPPDTQYF